This TCR beta chain was obtained from a study of shared clonotypes between healthy human individuals. Across the study: Two women and a few men aged 18 to 49 made up the donors. There were three CD4 naive, three CD4 memory, two CD8 naive and one CD8 memory plates per donor.

As originally analysed: Filtering differed since immunoSEQ provided only junctions, with no quality scores. Method: immunoSEQ multiplex PCR; TCRdb's copy keeps in-frame clones and lacks some. V, J and clone size are taken as reported in that table, and D and trimming were inferred from the DNA itself. The sample yields some 1 million clones, 70% to 80% seen once. Trimming left V 0 bases short and J 4 bases short, with 12 bases between. The CDR3 runs 15 residues. The germline V gene encodes CDR1 ENHRY and CDR2 SYGVKD. This TCR was sampled from a man between 18 and 29 years old in good health. Sequenced: memory CD4+ T cells sorted from blood. The subset: CD45RA-negative fraction. V and J are TRBV10-3 and TRBJ1-2, with a weak D call TRBD1 (5 bases). The CDR3 spells CAISESSGSGYGYTF. The CDR3 coding sequence is TGTGCCATCAGTGAGTCGTCAGGGAGCGGCTATGGCTACACCTTC.